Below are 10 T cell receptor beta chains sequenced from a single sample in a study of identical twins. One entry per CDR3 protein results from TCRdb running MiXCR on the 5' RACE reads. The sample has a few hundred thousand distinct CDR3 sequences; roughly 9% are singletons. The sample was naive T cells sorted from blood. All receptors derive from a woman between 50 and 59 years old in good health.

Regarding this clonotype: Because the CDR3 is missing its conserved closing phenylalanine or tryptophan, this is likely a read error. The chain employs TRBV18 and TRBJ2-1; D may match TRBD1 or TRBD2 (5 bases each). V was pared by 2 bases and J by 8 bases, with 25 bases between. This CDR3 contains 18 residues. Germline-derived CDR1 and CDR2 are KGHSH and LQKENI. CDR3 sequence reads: CASSPLVIGQGAGDEQFL. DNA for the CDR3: TGTGCCAGCTCACCATTAGTCATAGGGCAGGGAGCTGGCGATGAGCAGTTCCTC.

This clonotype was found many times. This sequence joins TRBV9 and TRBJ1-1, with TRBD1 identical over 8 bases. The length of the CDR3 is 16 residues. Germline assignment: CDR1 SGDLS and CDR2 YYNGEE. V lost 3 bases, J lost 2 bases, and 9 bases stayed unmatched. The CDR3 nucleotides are TGTGCCAGCAGCGGCCTCAGCACAGGGGGTAACACTGAAGCTTTCTTT. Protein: CASSGLSTGGNTEAFF.

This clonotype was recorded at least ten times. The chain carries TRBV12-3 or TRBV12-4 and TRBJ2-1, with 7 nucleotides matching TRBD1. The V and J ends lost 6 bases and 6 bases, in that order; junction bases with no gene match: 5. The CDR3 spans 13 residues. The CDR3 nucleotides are TGTGCCAGCAGCAGGACAGGCTCCAATGAGCAGTTCTTC. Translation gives CASSRTGSNEQFF.

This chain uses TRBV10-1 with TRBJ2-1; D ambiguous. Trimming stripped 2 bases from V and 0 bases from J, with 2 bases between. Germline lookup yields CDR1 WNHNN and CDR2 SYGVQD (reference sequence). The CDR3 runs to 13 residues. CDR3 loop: CASSENSYNEQFF. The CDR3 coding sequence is TGCGCCAGCAGTGAGAACTCCTACAATGAGCAGTTCTTC.

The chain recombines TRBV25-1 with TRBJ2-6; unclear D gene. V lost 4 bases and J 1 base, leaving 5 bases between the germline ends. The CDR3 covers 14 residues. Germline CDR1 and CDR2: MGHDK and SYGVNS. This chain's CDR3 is CASSGSSGANVLTF. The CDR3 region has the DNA TGTGCCAGCAGTGGTTCTTCTGGGGCCAACGTCCTGACTTTC.

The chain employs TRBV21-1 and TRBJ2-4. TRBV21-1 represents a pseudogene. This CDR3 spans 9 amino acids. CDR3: CASKNIQYF. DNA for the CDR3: TGTGCCAGTAAAAACATTCAGTACTTC.

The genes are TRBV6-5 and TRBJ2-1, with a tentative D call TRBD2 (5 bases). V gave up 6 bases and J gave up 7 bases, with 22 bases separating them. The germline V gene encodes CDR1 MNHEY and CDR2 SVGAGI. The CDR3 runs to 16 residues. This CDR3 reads CASSHNGLAETNEQFF. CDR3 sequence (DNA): TGTGCCAGCAGCCATAATGGGCTAGCCGAAACTAATGAGCAGTTCTTC.

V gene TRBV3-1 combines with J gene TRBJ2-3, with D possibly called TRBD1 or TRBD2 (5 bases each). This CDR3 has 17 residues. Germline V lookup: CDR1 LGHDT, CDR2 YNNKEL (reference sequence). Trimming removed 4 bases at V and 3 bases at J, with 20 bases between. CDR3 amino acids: CASSPGTEGIWTDTQYF. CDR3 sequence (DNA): TGTGCCAGCAGCCCTGGGACGGAAGGGATTTGGACAGATACGCAGTATTTT.

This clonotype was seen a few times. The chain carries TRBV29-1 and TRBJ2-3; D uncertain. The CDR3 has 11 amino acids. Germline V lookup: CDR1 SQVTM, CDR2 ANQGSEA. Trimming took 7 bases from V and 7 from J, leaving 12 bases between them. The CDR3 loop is CSAVTAHTQYF. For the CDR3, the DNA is TGCAGCGCGGTGACGGCACATACGCAGTATTTT.

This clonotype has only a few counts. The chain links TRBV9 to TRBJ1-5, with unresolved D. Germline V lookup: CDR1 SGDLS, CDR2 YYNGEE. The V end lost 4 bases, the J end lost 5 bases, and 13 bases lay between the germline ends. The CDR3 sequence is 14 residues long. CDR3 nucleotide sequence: TGTGCCAGCAGCCCCGGGATTTCCGATCAGCCCCAGCATTTT. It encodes CASSPGISDQPQHF.